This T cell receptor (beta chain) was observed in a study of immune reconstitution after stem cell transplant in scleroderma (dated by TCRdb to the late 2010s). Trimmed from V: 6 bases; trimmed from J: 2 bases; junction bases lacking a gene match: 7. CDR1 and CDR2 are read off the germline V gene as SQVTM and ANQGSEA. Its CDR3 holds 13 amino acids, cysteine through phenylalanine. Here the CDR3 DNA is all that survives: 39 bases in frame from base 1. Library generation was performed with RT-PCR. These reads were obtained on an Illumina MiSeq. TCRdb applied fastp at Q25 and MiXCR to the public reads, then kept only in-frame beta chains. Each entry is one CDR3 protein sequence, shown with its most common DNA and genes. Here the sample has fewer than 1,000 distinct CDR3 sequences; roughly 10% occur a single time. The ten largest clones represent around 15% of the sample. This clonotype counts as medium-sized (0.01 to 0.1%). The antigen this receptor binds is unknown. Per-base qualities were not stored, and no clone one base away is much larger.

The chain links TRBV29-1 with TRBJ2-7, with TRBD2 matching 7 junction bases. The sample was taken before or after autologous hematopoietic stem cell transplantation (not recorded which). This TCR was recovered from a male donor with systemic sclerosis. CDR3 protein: CSVAGTTTYEQYF. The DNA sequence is TGCAGCGTGGCCGGGACTACGACCTACGAGCAGTACTTC.